The rows below give T cell receptor beta chains drawn from one sample of a study of T cells in Graves' hyperthyroidism and ophthalmopathy. One entry per CDR3 protein, called by TCRdb with MiXCR from the multiplex PCR reads. The table has about 200,000 distinct CDR3 sequences, about 15% seen once. The sequenced material came from blood. These receptors all come from a woman aged 50 to 65 with Graves' hyperthyroidism. Both conserved end residues are part of each CDR3. A D gene is named only where the DNA matches it firmly. Clone sizes are given selectively: once, few, many, or a class where the clone is expanded.

CDR3 DNA: TGTGCCAGCAGTTCCAGGAGGGTTGGCACAGATACGCAGTATTTT
CDR3 protein: CASSSRRVGTDTQYF
J gene: TRBJ2-3
V gene: TRBV27
D gene: -
clone size: many

CDR3 DNA: TGTGCCAGCAGAGACGGACAGGCAGGGGACTTC
CDR3 protein: CASRDGQAGDF
J gene: TRBJ2-5
V gene: TRBV2
D gene: TRBD1
clone size: many

CDR3 DNA: TGTGCCAGCAGTTTAGTCCCCGCCGGTAATGAGCAGTTCTTC
CDR3 protein: CASSLVPAGNEQFF
J gene: TRBJ2-1
V gene: TRBV12-3/TRBV12-4
D gene: -
clone size: -

CDR3 DNA: TGCAGTGCTAGTAAGCCAGGGAGGGAGTGGAGCAATCAGCCCCAGCATTTT
CDR3 protein: CSASKPGREWSNQPQHF
J gene: TRBJ1-5
V gene: TRBV20-1
D gene: -
clone size: many

CDR3 DNA: TGTGCCAGTAGTATAATGGAGGGTCAGCCCCAGCATTTT
CDR3 protein: CASSIMEGQPQHF
J gene: TRBJ1-5
V gene: TRBV19
D gene: -
clone size: -

CDR3 DNA: TGCAGTGCTCCGGACAGGGAGTACCAGCCCCAGCATTTT
CDR3 protein: CSAPDREYQPQHF
J gene: TRBJ1-5
V gene: TRBV20-1
D gene: TRBD1
clone size: many

CDR3 DNA: TGTGCCAGCAGTTCCGCCAACAGCGGTAAAGAGACCCAGTACTTC
CDR3 protein: CASSSANSGKETQYF
J gene: TRBJ2-5
V gene: TRBV28
D gene: -
clone size: many

CDR3 DNA: TGCGCCAGCAGCTCCTATAGCACAGATACGCAGTATTTT
CDR3 protein: CASSSYSTDTQYF
J gene: TRBJ2-3
V gene: TRBV5-1
D gene: -
clone size: few

CDR3 DNA: TGCGCCAGCAGTCCTCGGGGGGGCTCTGGAAACACCATATATTTT
CDR3 protein: CASSPRGGSGNTIYF
J gene: TRBJ1-3
V gene: TRBV5-1
D gene: -
clone size: many

CDR3 DNA: TGCAGCGCCCCCGGGACAGGGTTAAGGAGTGAGCAGTTCTTC
CDR3 protein: CSAPGTGLRSEQFF
J gene: TRBJ2-1
V gene: TRBV29-1
D gene: TRBD1
clone size: many

CDR3 DNA: TGTGCCACCAGTGACCCGCCCCGGGGCTCCTACAATGAGCAGTTCTTC
CDR3 protein: CATSDPPRGSYNEQFF
J gene: TRBJ2-1
V gene: TRBV24-1
D gene: -
clone size: many

CDR3 DNA: TGTGCCAGCAGCTTAGGAGCGAGGGTTCACAATGAGCAGTTCTTC
CDR3 protein: CASSLGARVHNEQFF
J gene: TRBJ2-1
V gene: TRBV7-9
D gene: -
clone size: many

CDR3 DNA: TGCAGTGCGTTCCGGACCATGAACACTGAAGCTTTCTTT
CDR3 protein: CSAFRTMNTEAFF
J gene: TRBJ1-1
V gene: TRBV20-1
D gene: -
clone size: many

CDR3 DNA: TGTGCCAGCAGCTTAGACGGGCGTTCCTATGGCTACACCTTC
CDR3 protein: CASSLDGRSYGYTF
J gene: TRBJ1-2
V gene: TRBV11-2
D gene: -
clone size: few

CDR3 DNA: TGTGCCAGCAGCCAAAATAGCGGGACCTACAATGAGCAGTTCTTC
CDR3 protein: CASSQNSGTYNEQFF
J gene: TRBJ2-1
V gene: TRBV3-1
D gene: TRBD2
clone size: many

CDR3 DNA: TGTGCCAGCAGTCCCAGGACTGTTTCCAAAAACATTCAGTACTTC
CDR3 protein: CASSPRTVSKNIQYF
J gene: TRBJ2-4
V gene: TRBV27
D gene: -
clone size: few

CDR3 DNA: TGTGCCAGCAGCTTGTCGGAACCCTACAATGAGCAGTTCTTC
CDR3 protein: CASSLSEPYNEQFF
J gene: TRBJ2-1
V gene: TRBV5-6
D gene: -
clone size: few

CDR3 DNA: TGCAGTGCTCGAGGGGCAGGGGGCCTCTACGAGCAGTACTTC
CDR3 protein: CSARGAGGLYEQYF
J gene: TRBJ2-7
V gene: TRBV20-1
D gene: TRBD1
clone size: many

CDR3 DNA: TGTGCCACCAATGCAGGGCCTTCATACAATGAGCAGTTCTTC
CDR3 protein: CATNAGPSYNEQFF
J gene: TRBJ2-1
V gene: TRBV24-1
D gene: -
clone size: few